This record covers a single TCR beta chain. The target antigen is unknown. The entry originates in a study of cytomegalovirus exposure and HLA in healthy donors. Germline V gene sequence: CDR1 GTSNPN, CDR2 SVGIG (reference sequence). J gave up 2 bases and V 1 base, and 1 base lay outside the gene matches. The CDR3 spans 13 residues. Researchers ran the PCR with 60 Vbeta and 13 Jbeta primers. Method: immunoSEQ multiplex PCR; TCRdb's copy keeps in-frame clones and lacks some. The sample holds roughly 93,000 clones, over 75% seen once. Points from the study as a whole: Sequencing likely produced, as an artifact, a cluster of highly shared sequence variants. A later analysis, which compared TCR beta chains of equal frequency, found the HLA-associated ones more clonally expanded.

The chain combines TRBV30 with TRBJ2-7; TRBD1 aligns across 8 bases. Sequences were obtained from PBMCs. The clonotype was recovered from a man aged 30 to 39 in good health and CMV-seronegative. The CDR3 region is CAWSAGGPYEQYF. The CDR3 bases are TGTGCCTGGAGTGCAGGGGGCCCCTACGAGCAGTACTTC.